The 4 T cell receptor beta chains below were found in one sample sequenced in a study of glioma-infiltrating T cells after dendritic cell vaccination. Time point denoted: after dendritic cell vaccination, including at tumor progression/relapse. Data came from immunoSEQ multiplex PCR; TCRdb stores just in-frame clones and leaves some out. The sample consists of approximately 50,000 clones, 85% of them appearing once. The sequencing here drew on blood, taken after dendritic cell vaccination. These receptors originate from a human donor with glioblastoma.

The V and J genes are TRBV9 and TRBJ2-3, with D tentatively TRBD2 (6 bases). This CDR3 comprises 15 residues. Germline V gene data show CDR1 as SGDLS and CDR2 as YYNGEE. Trimming took 4 bases from V and 6 from J, leaving 18 bases between them. This CDR3 reads CASSPAGRSSDTQYF. CDR3 nucleotides: TGTGCCAGCAGCCCGGCGGGGAGGTCTTCCGATACGCAGTATTTT. Drawing the rest from reference TRBV9 and TRBJ2-3, the complete variable domain is DSGVTQTPKHLITATGQRVTLRCSPRSGDLSVYWYQQSLDQGLQFLIQYYNGEERAKGNILERFSAQQFPDLHSELNLSSLELGDSALYFCASSPAGRSSDTQYFGPGTRLTVL.

Regarding this clone: This specimen includes other DNA sequences encoding the same CDR3. This chain connects TRBV5-4 to TRBJ2-7, with 7 bases identical to TRBD1. V dropped 2 bases and J dropped 2; count of bases not matched to a gene: 1. The CDR3 sequence is 13 residues long. In germline, CDR1 is SGHNT, CDR2 YYREEE (reference sequence). CDR3 residues: CASSFQGAYEQYF. In DNA, the CDR3 is TGTGCCAGCAGCTTCCAGGGGGCCTACGAGCAGTACTTC.

The chain recombines TRBV30 with TRBJ1-5, with D uncertain. The CDR3 extends over 13 amino acids. The V gene lost 1 base and the J gene lost 6 bases, with 10 bases spanning the gap. Germline loops: CDR1 GTSNPN, CDR2 SVGIG (reference sequence). The chain's CDR3 is CAWSEGSGQPQHF. DNA for the CDR3: TGTGCCTGGAGTGAAGGGAGTGGTCAGCCCCAGCATTTT.

This clone was counted once. The V gene is TRBV5-1, the J gene TRBJ1-2, with 7 bases matching TRBD1. Germline trimming cut 0 bases from V and 0 bases from J; bases unmatched to any gene: 5. The CDR3 length is 16 residues. Germline lookup yields CDR1 SGHRS and CDR2 YFSETQ. CDR3 amino acids: CASSLGDSRANYGYTF. The CDR3 DNA is TGCGCCAGCAGCTTGGGGGACAGCCGCGCTAACTATGGCTACACCTTC.